The T cell receptor beta chain described here comes from a study of OX40 agonist ivuxolimab in advanced cancers. At the level of the study: The patients received ivuxolimab by intravenous route every 2 weeks at 0.01 to 10 mg/kg. Prior anti-PD-1, anti-PD-L1 or anti-CTLA-4 therapy was allowed; less than 45% had some.

On this clone itself: Its antigen is as yet unknown.

The protocol was immunoSEQ multiplex PCR, while the TCRdb copy is restricted to in-frame clones and leaves out a portion. This sample has more than 65,000 clones, with under 90% found just once. The germline gives CDR1 SGHTA, CDR2 FQGTGA. J gave up 0 bases and V 2 bases, and 3 bases lay outside the gene matches. This CDR3 is 18 amino acids long. The study, taken as a whole, reports: Low levels of normalized T-cell clonal expansion also appeared in some nonresponders. Patients with a partial response at 0.1-3.0 mg/kg had among the lowest clonal expansion.

The clonotype originates from an adult with an advanced solid tumor such as melanoma, head and neck, liver or kidney cancer. The sequencing used CD4+ or CD8+ T cells sorted from blood, collected in a trial of the OX40 agonist ivuxolimab. The V call is TRBV7-3, the J call TRBJ2-6; TRBD1 aligns across 11 bases. The CDR3 is CASSLPGQGASGANVLTF. CDR3 nucleotides: TGTGCCAGCAGCTTACCTGGACAGGGGGCCTCTGGGGCCAACGTCCTGACTTTC.